The entry that follows covers one T cell receptor beta chain sequence. Its specificity is not known. This sample was included in a study of T cell repertoires in ileal Crohn's disease. In the study overall: At surgery, more than 30% of patients smoked, with median disease duration 7.9 years.

Per the germline V gene, CDR1 is SGHRS and CDR2 is YFSETQ. This CDR3 spans 16 amino acids. J gave up 8 bases and V 0 bases, and 7 bases lay outside the gene matches. Study-wide results and caveats: High-frequency clones were more common in sorted CD8 than CD4 cells. Clonality above 26.8% at surgery always came with endoscopic recurrence.

Each sample's TCRB immunosequencing used about 500 nanograms of biopsy DNA. Clones were sequenced by immunoSEQ multiplex PCR, and TCRdb holds only the in-frame ones, with some missing. The sample gives 4,000 to 6,000 clones, around 73% of which show up once; roughly 12% is in the top ten. The V call is TRBV5-1, the J call TRBJ1-4, with 10 bases fitting TRBD1. The receptor was isolated from an adult with Crohn's disease. Sample: ileal tissue. CDR3 DNA: TGCGCCAGCAGCTTGGCGGGACAGGGGAGGGCAGAAAAACTGTTTTTT. The encoded protein is CASSLAGQGRAEKLFF.